The T cell receptor (beta chain) under discussion was sequenced for a study of shared clonotypes between healthy human individuals. Background on the study: CD4 naive and CD4 memory each took three plates per donor, while CD8 naive took two and CD8 memory one.

Regarding this clone: Its cognate antigen is unknown.

Deep-level assay runs were performed. Assay used: immunoSEQ multiplex PCR; TCRdb lists only in-frame clones, some missing. The data show 1.4 million or so clones, with approximately 98.5% seen just once and roughly 0.36% held by the top ten. The germline CDR1 and CDR2 sequences are MNHEY and SMNVEV (reference sequence). With V trimmed by 2 bases and J by 0 bases, 0 bases remained unmatched. The CDR3 is made up of 16 amino acids. Overall study results and limits: The naive CD4 repertoires of a handful of donors were compared, and roughly 5% of clonotypes were shared. Generation probability values for non-shared clonotypes were lower than those for clonotypes shared by all four donors.

The chain links TRBV27 to TRBJ2-6, with 8 bases lining up with TRBD1. This receptor was taken from a man younger than 40 in good health. The sequenced sample was naive CD4+ T cells sorted from blood. The sample's subset: CD45RA+ positively selected. The CDR3 is CASSLDRGSGANVLTF. The CDR3 DNA sequence: TGTGCCAGCAGTTTAGACAGGGGCTCTGGGGCCAACGTCCTGACTTTC.